The clone carrying this T cell receptor beta chain was detected a few times. This entry is derived from a study of blood T cells in healthy people across ages. PCR was performed a second time for roughly 7 to 11 cycles using a sample-barcoded 5' primer and a J-beta primer mix. One entry per CDR3 protein, called by TCRdb with MiXCR from the 5' RACE reads. The table shows around 990,000 distinct CDR3 sequences, with around 27% occurring only once. Germline assignment: CDR1 MNHNS and CDR2 SASEGT. CDR3 length: 14 amino acids. Separately, the same data were catalogued under a study of T cells of mothers and their children.

The origin of this receptor is a girl aged 2-10 years in good health. The sequenced sample consisted of blood. The chain uses TRBV6-1 and TRBJ2-5, with D maybe TRBD2 (5 bases). The J call is doubtful: the DNA matches TRBJ2-1 better. CDR3 residues: CASSASRSYNEQFF. CDR3 DNA: TGTGCCAGCAGTGCTAGCCGGTCCTACAATGAGCAGTTCTTC.